This T cell receptor (beta chain) was captured by sequencing in a study of blood T cell repertoires in COVID-19. The repertoire was sequenced with immunoSEQ multiplex PCR; TCRdb's copy has only in-frame clones and lacks some. Of around 390,000 clones listed, approximately 90% are singletons. This clone came up a few times. V lost 5 bases and J 4 bases, leaving 20 bases between the germline ends. The CDR3 totals 16 residues. Germline lookup yields CDR1 SEHNR and CDR2 FQNEAQ (reference sequence). This sequence originates from a woman in her forties or fifties who had recovered from COVID-19. The genes are TRBV7-9 and TRBJ1-2; tentatively, D is TRBD1 (6 bases). The specimen sequenced was PBMCs or T cells enriched from blood (not recorded which). The CDR3: CASSPSRGKGGYGYTF. The CDR3 nucleotides read TGTGCCAGCAGCCCCTCGAGGGGGAAGGGCGGCTATGGCTACACCTTC.